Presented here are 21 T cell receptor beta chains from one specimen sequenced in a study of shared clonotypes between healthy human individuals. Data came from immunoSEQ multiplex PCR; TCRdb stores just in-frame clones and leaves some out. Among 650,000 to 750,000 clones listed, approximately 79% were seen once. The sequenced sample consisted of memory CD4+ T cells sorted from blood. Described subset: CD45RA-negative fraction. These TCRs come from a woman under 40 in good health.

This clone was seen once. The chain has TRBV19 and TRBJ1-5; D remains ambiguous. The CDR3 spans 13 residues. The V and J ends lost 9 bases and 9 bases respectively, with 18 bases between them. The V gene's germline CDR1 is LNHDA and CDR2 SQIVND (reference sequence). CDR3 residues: CASKTAGRLPQHF. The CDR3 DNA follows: TGTGCCAGCAAAACAGCCGGCCGGTTGCCCCAGCATTTT.

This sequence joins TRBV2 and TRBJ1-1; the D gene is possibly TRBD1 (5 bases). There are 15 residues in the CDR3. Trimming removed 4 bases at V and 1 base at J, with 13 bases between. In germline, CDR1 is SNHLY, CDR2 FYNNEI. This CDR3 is CASSAVGGPNTEAFF. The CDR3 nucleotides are TGTGCCAGCAGTGCAGTGGGGGGACCGAACACTGAAGCTTTCTTT.

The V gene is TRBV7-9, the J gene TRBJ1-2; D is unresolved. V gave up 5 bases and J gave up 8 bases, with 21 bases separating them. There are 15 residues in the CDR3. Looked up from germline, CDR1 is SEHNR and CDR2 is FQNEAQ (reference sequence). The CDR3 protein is CASSPLRTDAEGYTF. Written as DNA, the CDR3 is TGTGCCAGCAGCCCCCTGAGGACCGACGCGGAAGGCTACACCTTC.

The CDR3 reads CASRGGSSNQPQHF. DNA of the CDR3: TGTGCCAGCAGAGGGGGGTCTAGCAATCAGCCCCAGCATTTT. The rearrangement uses TRBV2 and TRBJ1-5; a weak D match, TRBD1 (6 bases). V shed 6 bases and J shed 0 bases, with 9 bases lying between them. The CDR3 extends over 14 amino acids. CDR1 is SNHLY, CDR2 FYNNEI, per germline. The full variable domain, with the rest looked up from reference TRBV2 and TRBJ1-5, is EPEVTQTPSHQVTQMGQEVILRCVPISNHLYFYWYRQILGQKVEFLVSFYNNEISEKSEIFDDQFSVERPDGSNFTLKIRSTKLEDSAMYFCASRGGSSNQPQHFGDGTRLSIL.

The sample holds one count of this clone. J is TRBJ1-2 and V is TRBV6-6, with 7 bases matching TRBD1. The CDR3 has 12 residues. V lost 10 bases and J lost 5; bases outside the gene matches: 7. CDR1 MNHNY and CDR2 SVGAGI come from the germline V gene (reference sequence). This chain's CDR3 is CAIRGGAYGYTF. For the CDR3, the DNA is TGTGCCATCCGAGGGGGCGCATATGGCTACACCTTC.

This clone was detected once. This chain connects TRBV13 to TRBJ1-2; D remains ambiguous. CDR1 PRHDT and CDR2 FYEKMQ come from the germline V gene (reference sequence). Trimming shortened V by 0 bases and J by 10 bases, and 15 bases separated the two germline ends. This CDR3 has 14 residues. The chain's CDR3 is CASSLGTADDDYTF. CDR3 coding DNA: TGTGCCAGCAGCTTAGGCACGGCTGATGATGACTACACCTTC.

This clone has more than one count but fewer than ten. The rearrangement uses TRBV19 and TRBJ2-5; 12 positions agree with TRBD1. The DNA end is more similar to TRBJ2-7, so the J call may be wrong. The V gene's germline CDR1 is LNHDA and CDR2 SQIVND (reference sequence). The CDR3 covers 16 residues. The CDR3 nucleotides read TGTGCCAGTAGTACGCCGGGACAGGGGGCGAAGAACGAGCAGTACTTC. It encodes CASSTPGQGAKNEQYF.

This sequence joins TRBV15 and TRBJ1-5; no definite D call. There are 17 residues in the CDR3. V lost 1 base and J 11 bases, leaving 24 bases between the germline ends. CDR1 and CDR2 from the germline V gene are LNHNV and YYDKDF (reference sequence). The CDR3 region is CATSRVYGRPLGVAQHF. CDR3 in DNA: TGTGCCACCAGCAGAGTGTACGGCCGTCCCCTCGGGGTAGCCCAGCATTTT.

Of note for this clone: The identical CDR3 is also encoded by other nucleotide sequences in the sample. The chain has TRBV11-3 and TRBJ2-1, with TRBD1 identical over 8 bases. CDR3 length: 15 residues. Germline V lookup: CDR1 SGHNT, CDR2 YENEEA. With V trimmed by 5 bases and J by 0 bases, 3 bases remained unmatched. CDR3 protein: CASSPGQGSYNEQFF. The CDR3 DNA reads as TGTGCCAGCAGCCCTGGACAGGGCTCCTACAATGAGCAGTTCTTC.

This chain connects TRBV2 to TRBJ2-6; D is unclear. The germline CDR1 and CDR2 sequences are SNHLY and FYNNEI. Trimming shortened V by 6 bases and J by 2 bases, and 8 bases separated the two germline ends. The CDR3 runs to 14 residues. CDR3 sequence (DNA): TGTGCCAGCAGGTCGGAAACTGGGGCCAACGTCCTGACTTTC. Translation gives CASRSETGANVLTF.

CDR3 loop: CASSWSPSYEQYF. The CDR3 bases are TGCGCCAGCAGCTGGTCACCCTCCTACGAGCAGTACTTC. This chain joins TRBV5-1 and TRBJ2-7, with no clear D. This CDR3 is built from 13 residues. Germline lookup yields CDR1 SGHRS and CDR2 YFSETQ. V gave up 3 bases and J gave up 0 bases, with 7 bases separating them.

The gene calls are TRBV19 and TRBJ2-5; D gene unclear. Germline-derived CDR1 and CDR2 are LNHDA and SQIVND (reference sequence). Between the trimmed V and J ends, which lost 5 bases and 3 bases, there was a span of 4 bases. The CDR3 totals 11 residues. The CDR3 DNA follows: TGTGCCAGTAGTGGGGAAGAGACCCAGTACTTC. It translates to CASSGEETQYF.

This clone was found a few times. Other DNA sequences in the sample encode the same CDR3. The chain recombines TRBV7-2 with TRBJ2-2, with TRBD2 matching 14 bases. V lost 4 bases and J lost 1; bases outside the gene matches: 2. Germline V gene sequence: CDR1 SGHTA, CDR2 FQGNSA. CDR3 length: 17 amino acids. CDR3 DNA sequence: TGTGCCAGCAGCTCGGGACTAGCGGGGGTGAACACCGGGGAGCTGTTTTTT. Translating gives CASSSGLAGVNTGELFF.

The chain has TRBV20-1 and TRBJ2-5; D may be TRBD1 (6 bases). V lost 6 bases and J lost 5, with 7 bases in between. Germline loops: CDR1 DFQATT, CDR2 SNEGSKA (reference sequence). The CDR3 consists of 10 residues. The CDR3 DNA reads TGCAGTGCACAGGGCGAGACCCAGTACTTC. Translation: CSAQGETQYF.

The CDR3 loop reads CSAGQAGANVLTF. The CDR3, as DNA: TGCAGCGCAGGACAGGCTGGGGCCAACGTCCTGACTTTC. The chain joins TRBV29-1 to TRBJ2-6, with 7 bases aligning to TRBD1. This CDR3 spans 13 amino acids. J lost 2 bases, V lost 7 bases, and 2 bases had no gene match. The V gene's germline CDR1 is SQVTM and CDR2 ANQGSEA.

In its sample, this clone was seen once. The chain's CDR3 is CASRGRGDEQYF. CDR3 nucleotides: TGTGCCAGCAGGGGCCGGGGCGACGAGCAGTACTTC. This chain joins TRBV28 and TRBJ2-7; the D gene could be TRBD1 or TRBD2 (5 bases each). The CDR3 loop spans 12 amino acids. The germline CDR1 and CDR2 sequences are MDHEN and SYDVKM. The V and J ends lost 6 bases and 5 bases respectively, with 11 bases between them.

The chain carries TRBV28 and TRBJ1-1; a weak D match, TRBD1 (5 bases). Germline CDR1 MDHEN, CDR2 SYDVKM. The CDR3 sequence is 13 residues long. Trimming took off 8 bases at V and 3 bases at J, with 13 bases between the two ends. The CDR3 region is CASWTSRDTEAFF. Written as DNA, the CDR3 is TGTGCCAGCTGGACAAGCCGGGACACTGAAGCTTTCTTT.

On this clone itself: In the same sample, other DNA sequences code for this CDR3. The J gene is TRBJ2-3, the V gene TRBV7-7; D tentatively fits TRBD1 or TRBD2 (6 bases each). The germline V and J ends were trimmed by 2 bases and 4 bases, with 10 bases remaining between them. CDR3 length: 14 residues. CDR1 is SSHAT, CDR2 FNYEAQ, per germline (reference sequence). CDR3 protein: CASSLLGGADTQYF. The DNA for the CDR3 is TGTGCCAGCAGCTTATTGGGGGGCGCAGATACGCAGTATTTT.

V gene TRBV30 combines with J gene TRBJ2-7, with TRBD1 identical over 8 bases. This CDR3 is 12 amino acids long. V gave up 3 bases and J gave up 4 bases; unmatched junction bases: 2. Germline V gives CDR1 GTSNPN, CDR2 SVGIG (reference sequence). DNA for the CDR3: TGTGCCTGGAGCACAGGGGGATACGAGCAGTACTTC. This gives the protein CAWSTGGYEQYF.

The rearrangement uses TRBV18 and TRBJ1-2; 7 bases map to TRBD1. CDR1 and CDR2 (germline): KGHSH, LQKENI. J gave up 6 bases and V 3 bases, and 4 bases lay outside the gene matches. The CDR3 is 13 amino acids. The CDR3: CASSPDRSNGYTF. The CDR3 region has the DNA TGTGCCAGCTCACCGGACAGGTCTAATGGCTACACCTTC.

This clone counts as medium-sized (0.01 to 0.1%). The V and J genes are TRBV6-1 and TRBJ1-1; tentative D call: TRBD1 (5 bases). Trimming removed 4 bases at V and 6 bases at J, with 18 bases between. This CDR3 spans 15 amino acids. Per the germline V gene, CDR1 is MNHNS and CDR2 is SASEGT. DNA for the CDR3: TGTGCCAGCAGTGGTGACAGTGCCCTCGGCGCTGAAGCTTTCTTT. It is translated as CASSGDSALGAEAFF.